The next 16 T cell receptor beta chains were all read from a single sample in a study of resident and recirculating memory T cells in vitiligo. Measured with immunoSEQ multiplex PCR; TCRdb has only the in-frame clones, and not every one. The data hold 65,000 to 80,000 clones, with around 90% observed a single time. Sequencing was carried out using blood. These receptors came from a male donor with vitiligo.

The gene calls are TRBV6-5 and TRBJ2-5, with D perhaps matching TRBD1 (6 bases). Germline CDR1 reads MNHEY; CDR2 reads SVGAGI. V lost 2 bases and J 4 bases, leaving 14 bases between the germline ends. CDR3 length equals 15 residues. In DNA, the CDR3 is TGTGCCAGCAGTTACAACAGGGTCAATGGAGAGACCCAGTACTTC. Translation: CASSYNRVNGETQYF.

This clone was counted a single time. The CDR3 loop is CASSSDGGPRNEQFF. The CDR3 DNA reads TGTGCCAGCAGCTCGGACGGAGGGCCACGCAATGAGCAGTTCTTC. This chain links TRBV7-6 with TRBJ2-1; the D gene is possibly TRBD2 (6 bases). Deletions cut 4 bases from V and 6 bases from J, with 16 bases between. CDR1 and CDR2 from the germline V gene are SGHVS and FNYEAQ. This CDR3 comprises 15 residues.

The chain uses TRBV9 and TRBJ2-1, with D perhaps matching TRBD2 (6 bases). The CDR3 extends over 15 amino acids. Per germline, CDR1 SGDLS and CDR2 YYNGEE. Trimming left V 5 bases short and J 5 bases short, with 17 bases between. The CDR3 sequence: CASSPHGRQNNEQFF. The CDR3 DNA reads TGTGCCAGCAGTCCTCATGGGAGGCAGAACAATGAGCAGTTCTTC.

CDR3 DNA: TGCGCCAGCAGCGCAGGGGGATCTGGGGCCAACGTCCTGACTTTC. This codes for CASSAGGSGANVLTF. The chain recombines TRBV5-1 with TRBJ2-6; 7 bases agree with TRBD1. Germline values: CDR1 SGHRS, CDR2 YFSETQ. This CDR3 comprises 15 residues. The ends lost 4 bases at V and 1 base at J; junction bases unmatched: 2.

V and J are TRBV25-1 and TRBJ1-2; 8 bases fit TRBD1. The CDR3 has 14 amino acids. After removal of 6 bases from V and 0 bases from J, the junction contained 3 bases not matched to a gene. Germline V gives CDR1 MGHDK, CDR2 SYGVNS. The CDR3 sequence: CASSSDRANYGYTF. The CDR3 DNA sequence: TGTGCCAGCAGCTCGGACAGGGCTAACTATGGCTACACCTTC.

The chain combines TRBV5-8 with TRBJ1-2; D is ambiguous. In germline, CDR1 is SGHTS, CDR2 YDEGEE. Trimming pared 0 bases from V and 2 bases from J, leaving 8 bases between. This CDR3 has 14 residues. The CDR3 DNA sequence: TGTGCCAGCAGCTTGGTGGGAGTCAACTATGGCTACACCTTC. Translation gives CASSLVGVNYGYTF. Supplemented by reference TRBV5-8 and TRBJ1-2, the full variable domain reads EAGVTQSPTHLIKTRGQQATLRCSPISGHTSVYWYQQALGLGLQFLLWYDEGEERNRGNFPPRFSGRQFPNYSSELNVNALELEDSALYLCASSLVGVNYGYTFGSGTRLTVV.

This sequence joins TRBV28 and TRBJ2-7; TRBD2 aligns across 10 bases. In germline, CDR1 is MDHEN, CDR2 SYDVKM. CDR3 length equals 15 residues. J was trimmed by 1 base and V by 3 bases; bases with no gene match: 3. CDR3 sequence reads: CASSFSSGSSYEQYF. DNA for the CDR3: TGTGCCAGCAGTTTTTCTAGCGGGAGTTCCTACGAGCAGTACTTC.

J is TRBJ2-1 and V is TRBV21-1; the table's TRBD1 call for D was not verified on the DNA. TRBV21-1 is labeled a pseudogene. The CDR3 has 15 residues. The CDR3: CASSKTRDRGNEQFF. The CDR3 DNA reads as TGTGCCAGCAGCAAAACGCGGGACAGGGGGAACGAGCAGTTCTTC.

The rearrangement uses TRBV19 and TRBJ2-7, with D maybe TRBD1 (5 bases). Per germline, CDR1 LNHDA and CDR2 SQIVND (reference sequence). The CDR3 runs 14 residues. With 5 bases removed from V and 5 bases from J, the gap between germline ends came to 16 bases. The chain's CDR3 is CASSDPSRVHEQYF. The CDR3 DNA is TGTGCCAGTAGTGACCCCTCCAGGGTCCACGAGCAGTACTTC.

The V gene is TRBV7-9, the J gene TRBJ2-7, with 9 bases fitting TRBD1. The length of the CDR3 is 18 residues. V shed 2 bases and J 2 bases; nucleotides not matched to a gene: 13. Germline loops: CDR1 SEHNR, CDR2 FQNEAQ (reference sequence). The CDR3 region is CASSLPTGGGTFAYEQYF. As DNA, the CDR3 is TGTGCCAGCAGCTTACCCACAGGGGGCGGGACCTTTGCCTACGAGCAGTACTTC.

V and J are TRBV7-9 and TRBJ2-1; 8 nucleotides align to TRBD1. Germline V gene data show CDR1 as SEHNR and CDR2 as FQNEAQ (reference sequence). Trimming removed 1 base from V and 10 bases from J; junction bases left unmatched: 6. This CDR3 has 14 residues. The CDR3 is CASSLELTGDEQFF. CDR3 coding DNA: TGTGCCAGCAGCTTAGAGCTGACAGGGGACGAGCAGTTCTTC.

This chain uses TRBV20-1 with TRBJ2-1; D gene uncertain. The CDR3 has 11 amino acids. Germline-derived CDR1 and CDR2 are DFQATT and SNEGSKA (reference sequence). Trimming stripped 0 bases from V and 9 bases from J, with 6 bases between. The CDR3 DNA is TGCAGTGCTAGAGATAGGAGTGAGCAGTTCTTC. It is translated as CSARDRSEQFF.

J is TRBJ2-5 and V is TRBV27, with D perhaps TRBD2 (5 bases). The J call could be wrong; TRBJ2-7 is a better fit for the DNA end. This CDR3 spans 16 amino acids. Germline values: CDR1 MNHEY, CDR2 SMNVEV (reference sequence). The CDR3 reads CASSALASGSSYEQYF. DNA for the CDR3: TGTGCCAGCAGTGCGCTAGCCTCGGGGAGCTCCTACGAGCAGTACTTC.

This chain uses TRBV4-3 with TRBJ2-7, with 7 bases lining up with TRBD2. After removal of 0 bases from V and 0 bases from J, the junction contained 5 bases not matched to a gene. The CDR3 runs 16 residues. Per the germline V gene, CDR1 is LGHNA and CDR2 is YSLEER. The CDR3 DNA reads as TGCGCCAGCAGCCAAGATGGGAGGGGCGGCTCCTACGAGCAGTACTTC. Translating it yields CASSQDGRGGSYEQYF.

This clone was found once. The rearrangement links TRBV18 to TRBJ2-7; D not certain. CDR1 and CDR2 (germline): KGHSH, LQKENI. The V end lost 3 bases, the J end lost 6 bases, and 12 bases lay between the germline ends. This CDR3 is 13 amino acids long. CDR3 bases: TGTGCCAGCTCACCGGTCAGCGTTCCCGAGCAGTACTTC. Translation gives CASSPVSVPEQYF.

The chain carries TRBV5-5 and TRBJ1-1, with TRBD1 matching over 10 bases. The ends lost 2 bases at V and 4 bases at J; junction bases unmatched: 11. The length of the CDR3 is 17 residues. Germline V CDR1 and CDR2: SGHKS, YYEKEE (reference sequence). CDR3 DNA: TGTGCCAGCAGCTTCAGGACAGGGGGGTATGAGGGCACTGAAGCTTTCTTT. This translates into CASSFRTGGYEGTEAFF. Full variable domain (rest looked up from reference TRBV5-5 and TRBJ1-1): DAGVTQSPTHLIKTRGQQVTLRCSPISGHKSVSWYQQVLGQGPQFIFQYYEKEERGRGNFPDRFSARQFPNYSSELNVNALLLGDSALYLCASSFRTGGYEGTEAFFGQGTRLTVV.